The 23 T cell receptor beta chains listed next were all sequenced from one sample in a study of OX40 agonist ivuxolimab in advanced cancers. Clones were read by immunoSEQ multiplex PCR, and TCRdb kept only the in-frame ones, dropping some. The repertoire has some 70,000 clones, 82% of them found once; the top ten carry approximately 0.38%. The sequencing used CD4+ or CD8+ T cells sorted from blood, collected in a trial of the OX40 agonist ivuxolimab. The source is an adult with an advanced solid tumor such as melanoma, head and neck, liver or kidney cancer.

DNA of the CDR3: TGTGCCAGCTCACTACCAGCCGGGACTAGCGGATACAATGAGCAGTTCTTC. It translates to CASSLPAGTSGYNEQFF. The rearrangement joins TRBV18 to TRBJ2-1; 11 bases map to TRBD2. V dropped 4 bases and J dropped 4; count of bases not matched to a gene: 9. Looked up from germline, CDR1 is KGHSH and CDR2 is LQKENI. CDR3 size: 17 residues.

The genes are TRBV19 and TRBJ2-3, with 12 bases fitting TRBD1. J was trimmed by 4 bases and V by 4 bases; bases with no gene match: 12. There are 18 residues in the CDR3. The germline V gene has CDR1 LNHDA and CDR2 SQIVND (reference sequence). The CDR3 is CASSKTSGTGGEADTQYF. The CDR3 DNA reads TGTGCCAGTAGTAAAACCTCCGGGACAGGGGGCGAGGCAGATACGCAGTATTTT. The complete variable domain, with remaining parts taken from reference TRBV19 and TRBJ2-3, reads DGGITQSPKYLFRKEGQNVTLSCEQNLNHDAMYWYRQDPGQGLRLIYYSQIVNDFQKGDIAEGYSVSREKKESFPLTVTSAQKNPTAFYLCASSKTSGTGGEADTQYFGPGTRLTVL.

The chain recombines TRBV30 with TRBJ2-5; 10 bases fit TRBD2. This CDR3 has 15 residues. V was clipped by 2 bases and J by 5 bases; unmatched bases: 8. Germline V CDR1 and CDR2: GTSNPN, SVGIG (reference sequence). CDR3 in DNA: TGTGCCTGGAGTCCATCTAGCGGGAGTTGGGAGACCCAGTACTTC. Amino acids: CAWSPSSGSWETQYF. Looking up the rest from reference TRBV30 and TRBJ2-5 gives the full variable domain: SQTIHQWPATLVQPVGSPLSLECTVEGTSNPNLYWYRQAAGRGLQLLFYSVGIGQISSEVPQNLSASRPQDRQFILSSKKLLLSDSGFYLCAWSPSSGSWETQYFGPGTRLLVL.

The chain has TRBV5-1 and TRBJ2-2; TRBD2 aligns across 13 bases. CDR1 and CDR2 from the germline V gene are SGHRS and YFSETQ. V was clipped by 7 bases and J by 3 bases; unmatched bases: 9. The CDR3 contains 17 residues. The CDR3 nucleotides are TGCGCCAGCCAGTCGACTAGCGGGGGGACCTACACCGGGGAGCTGTTTTTT. Encoded protein: CASQSTSGGTYTGELFF.

The chain combines TRBV2 with TRBJ2-1; TRBD1 is a possible D gene (5 bases). CDR3 size: 13 residues. The V gene's germline CDR1 is SNHLY and CDR2 FYNNEI. Trimming stripped 8 bases from V and 7 bases from J, with 15 bases between. The CDR3 coding sequence is TGTGCCAGCTCCTCACAGGCCAGGAATGAGCAGTTCTTC. This encodes CASSSQARNEQFF.

CDR3 sequence: CASNRGPYTQYF. Here the CDR3 DNA reads TGTGCCAGCAACAGGGGGCCATACACGCAGTATTTT. This chain connects TRBV28 to TRBJ2-3; 9 bases map to TRBD1. Germline V gene data show CDR1 as MDHEN and CDR2 as SYDVKM. J was trimmed by 9 bases and V by 7 bases; bases with no gene match: 5. This CDR3 comprises 12 residues.

The rearrangement links TRBV9 to TRBJ1-1; D gene ambiguous. The V gene lost 4 bases and the J gene lost 4 bases, with 11 bases spanning the gap. This CDR3 has 13 amino acids. CDR1 and CDR2 from the germline V gene are SGDLS and YYNGEE. The CDR3 nucleotides read TGTGCCAGCAGCCCTCAGGCAGGCACTGAAGCTTTCTTT. As protein: CASSPQAGTEAFF.

This clone was detected only a few times. The chain employs TRBV7-9 and TRBJ1-2; tentatively, D is TRBD1 (6 bases). This CDR3 is built from 12 residues. V lost 5 bases and J 3 bases, leaving 7 bases between the germline ends. From germline, CDR1 is SEHNR and CDR2 FQNEAQ (reference sequence). The CDR3: CASSRQDYGYTF. The CDR3 DNA reads TGTGCCAGCAGCCGACAGGACTATGGCTACACCTTC. The variable domain in full, with the rest retrieved from reference TRBV7-9 and TRBJ1-2, is DTGVSQNPRHKITKRGQNVTFRCDPISEHNRLYWYRQTLGQGPEFLTYFQNEAQLEKSRLLSDRFSAERPKGSFSTLEIQRTEQGDSAMYLCASSRQDYGYTFGSGTRLTVV.

V is TRBV7-2 and J is TRBJ2-1, with TRBD2 matching 16 bases. The CDR3 contains 16 residues. J was trimmed by 12 bases and V by 0 bases; bases with no gene match: 5. Per the germline V gene, CDR1 is SGHTA and CDR2 is FQGNSA. The CDR3 sequence: CASSLAGTSGRVVQFF. CDR3 DNA: TGTGCCAGCAGCTTAGCAGGGACTAGCGGGAGGGTCGTGCAGTTCTTC. Based on the CDR3 plus reference TRBV7-2 and TRBJ2-1, the full variable domain is GAGVSQSPSNKVTEKGKDVELRCDPISGHTALYWYRQSLGQGLEFLIYFQGNSAPDKSGLPSDRFSAERTGGSVSTLTIQRTQQEDSAVYLCASSLAGTSGRVVQFFGPGTRLTVL.

The CDR3 sequence is CASSLAGGSYEQYF. In DNA, the CDR3 is TGTGCCAGCTCACTAGCGGGAGGGTCCTACGAGCAGTACTTC. V gene TRBV7-3 combines with J gene TRBJ2-7; 13 nucleotides align to TRBD2. V shed 8 bases, J shed 1 base, and the junction held 2 bases outside the gene matches. Germline V gene sequence: CDR1 SGHTA, CDR2 FQGTGA. This CDR3 has 14 amino acids.

This rearrangement joins TRBV5-6 to TRBJ1-1; D gene uncertain. The CDR3 extends over 11 amino acids. Germline V lookup: CDR1 SGHDT, CDR2 YYEEEE. The ends were cut back, 2 bases at V and 11 bases at J, with 10 bases in the middle. As DNA, the CDR3 is TGTGCCAGCAGCTTCGGAAGTTTGGCTTTCTTT. As protein: CASSFGSLAFF.

The V call is TRBV14, the J call TRBJ2-3; D is ambiguous. V was shortened by 0 bases and J by 1 base, with 8 bases between the two germline ends. The CDR3 is made up of 15 amino acids. In germline, CDR1 is SGHDN, CDR2 FVKESK. The CDR3 DNA follows: TGTGCCAGCAGCCAAGATCGCCGCGGCACAGATACGCAGTATTTT. The encoded protein is CASSQDRRGTDTQYF.

The chain recombines TRBV6-5 with TRBJ1-6, with TRBD1 matching 7 bases. The germline V gene has CDR1 MNHEY and CDR2 SVGAGI. The CDR3 runs 14 residues. After removal of 5 bases from V and 10 bases from J, the junction contained 8 bases not matched to a gene. This CDR3 reads CASSDDRVDSPLHF. The CDR3 coding sequence is TGTGCCAGCAGTGACGACAGGGTGGACTCACCCCTCCACTTT.

This clone was detected only a few times. The rearrangement joins TRBV7-2 to TRBJ2-7, with 9 bases that match TRBD2. The V and J ends lost 8 bases and 4 bases, in that order; junction bases with no gene match: 6. This CDR3 comprises 13 residues. The germline CDR1 and CDR2 sequences are SGHTA and FQGNSA. CDR3 amino acids: CASGRGGQYEQYV. The CDR3 DNA reads as TGTGCCAGCGGGCGGGGGGGCCAGTACGAGCAGTACGTC.

The chain joins TRBV10-2 to TRBJ2-7; maybe TRBD1 (5 bases). Germline CDR1 is WSHSY and CDR2 is SAAADI. Trimming shortened V by 4 bases and J by 3 bases, and 10 bases separated the two germline ends. This CDR3 is built from 13 residues. CDR3 amino acids: CASSVAGNYEQYV. DNA of the CDR3: TGCGCCAGCAGTGTGGCAGGGAACTACGAGCAGTACGTC.

V gene TRBV18 combines with J gene TRBJ2-6; D gene unclear. V lost 3 bases, J lost 0 bases, and 3 bases lay in between. The CDR3 is made up of 14 amino acids. The germline CDR1 and CDR2 sequences are KGHSH and LQKENI. The CDR3 protein is CASSPPSGANVLTF. CDR3 sequence (DNA): TGTGCCAGCTCACCCCCCTCTGGGGCCAACGTCCTGACTTTC.

The chain employs TRBV28 and TRBJ2-1, with 8 bases fitting TRBD2. Germline CDR1 is MDHEN and CDR2 is SYDVKM. The CDR3 loop spans 16 amino acids. The J segment lost 8 bases and the V segment lost 3 bases, leaving 12 bases of the junction unmatched. The DNA for the CDR3 is TGTGCCAGCAGTTTCGCGGGCGGGGGGTTTGTCGATGAGCAGTTCTTC. Protein: CASSFAGGGFVDEQFF.

Remarks on this clone: The same CDR3 is also encoded by other DNA sequences in this sample. The chain has TRBV5-6 and TRBJ2-5; D uncertain. The CDR3 loop spans 11 amino acids. Trimming took 2 bases from V and 2 from J, leaving 1 base between them. In germline, CDR1 is SGHDT, CDR2 YYEEEE. The CDR3 here is CASSFQETQYF. In nucleotides, the CDR3 is TGTGCCAGCAGCTTTCAAGAGACCCAGTACTTC.

This clone was recorded a few times. The V and J genes are TRBV20-1 and TRBJ1-2, with D unclear. The CDR3 sequence is 10 residues long. Germline lookup yields CDR1 DFQATT and CDR2 SNEGSKA (reference sequence). Trimming shortened V by 7 bases and J by 2 bases, and 5 bases separated the two germline ends. The CDR3 is CSGGNYGYTF. DNA of the CDR3: TGCAGTGGGGGAAACTATGGCTACACCTTC.

J is TRBJ2-1 and V is TRBV30, with 10 nucleotides matching TRBD2. The CDR3 totals 15 residues. Germline CDR1 GTSNPN, CDR2 SVGIG (reference sequence). Losses at the gene ends were 1 base for V and 3 bases for J; bases not matched to a gene: 3. The CDR3 here is CAWSGTSGNYNEQFF. The CDR3 nucleotides are TGTGCCTGGAGTGGAACTAGCGGGAACTACAATGAGCAGTTCTTC.

V is TRBV25-1 and J is TRBJ2-5, with D maybe TRBD1 (6 bases). V gave up 3 bases and J gave up 3 bases, with 17 bases separating them. This CDR3 has 16 amino acids. Germline V gene data show CDR1 as MGHDK and CDR2 as SYGVNS. Here the CDR3 reads CASSDRGRGEKETQYF. CDR3 nucleotide sequence: TGTGCCAGCAGTGACAGAGGCAGGGGCGAGAAAGAGACCCAGTACTTC.

The chain is built from TRBV18 and TRBJ1-1; no reliable D call. V was shortened by 5 bases and J by 1 base, with 8 bases between the two germline ends. Germline lookup yields CDR1 KGHSH and CDR2 LQKENI. There are 13 residues in the CDR3. CDR3 residues: CASSTDGNTEAFF. CDR3 DNA sequence: TGTGCCAGCTCAACAGACGGGAACACTGAAGCTTTCTTT.

The V and J genes are TRBV28 and TRBJ2-7; D gene uncertain. V was shortened by 6 bases and J by 6 bases, with 9 bases between the two germline ends. There are 11 residues in the CDR3. From germline, CDR1 is MDHEN and CDR2 SYDVKM. The CDR3 DNA follows: TGTGCCAGCAGCTCCACAGCCGAGCAGTACGTC. This codes for CASSSTAEQYV.